Included here is one T cell receptor (beta chain) sequence, with context. The sample is drawn from a study of cytomegalovirus exposure and HLA in healthy donors. Researchers ran the PCR with 60 Vbeta and 13 Jbeta primers. The method was immunoSEQ multiplex PCR; TCRdb's version includes in-frame clones alone and lacks a portion of them. The data contain about 31,000 clones, approximately 47% of them singletons. CDR1 and CDR2 (germline): SGHNT, YYREEE (reference sequence). The CDR3 has 15 residues. V lost 4 bases and J lost 5; bases outside the gene matches: 8. This clonotype was obtained from a woman aged 50 to 60 in good health and CMV-seronegative. Sequenced: PBMCs. V usage is TRBV5-4 and J usage is TRBJ2-5, with 10 bases fitting TRBD1. The CDR3 bases are TGTGCCAGCAGCCCCCGGACAGGGGGAAGGGAGACCCAGTACTTC. Protein sequence: CASSPRTGGRETQYF.